The 22 T cell receptor beta chains below all came from one sample that was sequenced in a study of vaccination effects on CD4 cells after COVID-19. Some clones are missing from TCRdb's copy, which holds only in-frame ones; the method was immunoSEQ multiplex PCR. The sample yields 35,000 to 45,000 clones, about two thirds seen once. ViraFEST assay sequencing came after antigen-specific CD4+ T cells were expanded with viral peptide pools. Researchers isolated CD4+ T cells once approximately 10 days of culture had elapsed. Convalescent patients had PCR-confirmed SARS-CoV-2 infection between March and December 2020. Their specific antigens are unknown. Sequencing used CD4+ T cells from PBMCs cultured with a peptide pool, obtained before COVID-19 vaccination. The receptors derive from a human donor who had a prior SARS-CoV-2 infection.

This clone has only a few counts. The gene calls are TRBV6-1 and TRBJ2-3; 9 nucleotides line up with TRBD2. Trimming removed 3 bases from V and 0 bases from J; junction bases left unmatched: 13. This CDR3 contains 19 residues. Germline V gene lookup returns CDR1 MNHNS and CDR2 SASEGT. The CDR3 region is CASSERLAAFWSSTDTQYF. DNA for the CDR3: TGTGCCAGCAGTGAGAGACTAGCGGCCTTTTGGTCTAGCACAGATACGCAGTATTTT.

This chain links TRBV21-1 with TRBJ2-6; no DNA check was done on the table's D call, TRBD1. TRBV21-1 is tagged as a pseudogene. CDR3 size: 19 residues. Written as DNA, the CDR3 is TGTGCCAGCAGCGAAATCGGGACAGGGACACCCTCTGGGGCCAACGTCCTGACTTTC. It yields the protein CASSEIGTGTPSGANVLTF.

This chain's CDR3 is CASSPFLVPGEAFF. DNA for the CDR3: TGTGCCAGCAGCCCTTTTTTAGTCCCGGGTGAAGCTTTCTTT. V usage is TRBV3-1 (or the pseudogene TRBV3-2) and J usage is TRBJ1-1; D unclear. The CDR3 runs to 14 residues. Germline-derived CDR1 and CDR2 are LGHDT and YNNKEL (reference sequence). The V end lost 4 bases, the J end lost 7 bases, and 16 bases lay between the germline ends.

The J gene is TRBJ2-7, the V gene TRBV11-3; D not certain. V lost 6 bases to trimming and J lost 6 bases, with 15 bases between them. The CDR3 runs 13 residues. Germline values: CDR1 SGHNT, CDR2 YENEEA. This CDR3 reads CASSFQDPAEQYF. CDR3 nucleotides: TGTGCCAGCAGTTTCCAGGACCCTGCCGAGCAGTACTTC.

The rearrangement joins TRBV7-2 to TRBJ1-6, with TRBD1 as a possible D gene (5 bases). Germline-derived CDR1 and CDR2 are SGHTA and FQGNSA. The V end was cut by 0 bases, the J end by 5 bases, with 11 bases between. CDR3 length equals 16 residues. CDR3 coding DNA: TGTGCCAGCAGCTTAGCGTGGGGGATGGATAATTCACCCCTCCACTTT. Amino acids: CASSLAWGMDNSPLHF.

This clone has more than one count but fewer than ten. V gene TRBV19 combines with J gene TRBJ2-5; 8 nucleotides align to TRBD1. The germline gives CDR1 LNHDA, CDR2 SQIVND (reference sequence). After removal of 9 bases from V and 2 bases from J, the junction contained 8 bases not matched to a gene. This CDR3 is 14 amino acids long. The CDR3 region has the DNA TGTGCCAGCAAACGGACAGGGAGACAAGAGACCCAGTACTTC. Residues: CASKRTGRQETQYF.

This clone turned up a few times. The chain employs TRBV12-5 and TRBJ2-7, with TRBD1 matching over 8 bases. Unmatched junction bases numbered 4, after V lost 4 bases and J lost 2 bases. The V gene's germline CDR1 is LGHNT and CDR2 FRNRAP. The CDR3 length is 14 residues. CDR3 sequence: CASGSDRATYEQYF. The CDR3 nucleotides are TGTGCTAGTGGTTCGGACAGGGCCACCTACGAGCAGTACTTC.

The chain combines TRBV29-1 with TRBJ1-2; D gene unclear. V lost 4 bases to trimming and J lost 2 bases, with 5 bases between them. Per the germline V gene, CDR1 is SQVTM and CDR2 is ANQGSEA. The CDR3 has 11 amino acids. In DNA form, the CDR3 reads TGCAGCGTTGGTATGAACTATGGCTACACCTTC. As protein: CSVGMNYGYTF.

This clone has more than one count but fewer than ten. The rearrangement uses TRBV9 and TRBJ2-2; 9 nucleotides agree with TRBD2. The CDR3 covers 15 residues. Germline-derived CDR1 and CDR2 are SGDLS and YYNGEE. V was clipped by 2 bases and J by 5 bases; unmatched bases: 4. The CDR3 is CASSVSGRTTGELFF. CDR3 nucleotide sequence: TGTGCCAGCAGCGTTAGCGGGAGAACGACCGGGGAGCTGTTTTTT.

This chain connects TRBV18 to TRBJ2-4; D is possibly TRBD1 or TRBD2 (5 bases each). CDR3 length equals 17 residues. V lost 3 bases, J lost 0 bases, and 15 bases lay in between. CDR1 KGHSH and CDR2 LQKENI come from the germline V gene. The CDR3 DNA reads TGTGCCAGCTCACCCCCAGGGACCGCTCTAGCCAAAAACATTCAGTACTTC. It specifies CASSPPGTALAKNIQYF.

This clone has more than one count but fewer than ten. This chain links TRBV4-1 with TRBJ2-1, with D tentatively TRBD1 (5 bases). Between the trimmed V and J ends, which lost 5 bases and 4 bases, there was a span of 12 bases. CDR3 size: 14 residues. Germline assignment: CDR1 MGHRA and CDR2 YSYEKL. CDR3 in DNA: TGCGCCAGCAGCGCCCTGACAGCATACAATGAGCAGTTCTTC. Its translation is CASSALTAYNEQFF.

The V call is TRBV28, the J call TRBJ2-5; TRBD2 matches at 7 bases. The ends lost 5 bases at V and 3 bases at J; junction bases unmatched: 9. The CDR3 contains 15 residues. CDR1 MDHEN and CDR2 SYDVKM come from the germline V gene. For the CDR3, the DNA is TGTGCCAGCAGTCCACGAGGGCTAGCGGAAGAGACCCAGTACTTC. Protein product: CASSPRGLAEETQYF.

The rearrangement joins TRBV7-9 to TRBJ2-7; D gene uncertain. Germline values: CDR1 SEHNR, CDR2 FQNEAQ (reference sequence). There are 14 residues in the CDR3. V was trimmed by 5 bases and J by 0 bases, leaving 11 bases between them. The DNA of the CDR3 is TGTGCCAGCAGCGCCACAGAATACTCCTACGAGCAGTACTTC. It specifies CASSATEYSYEQYF.

This chain connects TRBV7-2 to TRBJ2-3; D ambiguous. The V end was cut by 1 base, the J end by 10 bases, with 15 bases between. The germline V gene encodes CDR1 SGHTA and CDR2 FQGNSA. The CDR3 length is 14 residues. The CDR3 nucleotides are TGTGCCAGCAGCTTAGTTGTCACGGTCCGCGCGCAGTATTTT. Translation gives CASSLVVTVRAQYF. The entire variable domain, with the rest obtained from reference TRBV7-2 and TRBJ2-3, is as follows: GAGVSQSPSNKVTEKGKDVELRCDPISGHTALYWYRQSLGQGLEFLIYFQGNSAPDKSGLPSDRFSAERTGGSVSTLTIQRTQQEDSAVYLCASSLVVTVRAQYFGPGTRLTVL.

The genes are TRBV5-1 and TRBJ2-5, with 9 nucleotides matching TRBD1. Trimming removed 4 bases from V and 7 bases from J; junction bases left unmatched: 14. Germline CDR1 SGHRS, CDR2 YFSETQ. There are 16 residues in the CDR3. The CDR3 spells CASSLDRGWGVGTQYF. DNA for the CDR3: TGCGCCAGCAGCCTGGACAGGGGATGGGGGGTAGGGACCCAGTACTTC.

The chain links TRBV2 to TRBJ1-5; TRBD1 matches 7 bases. This CDR3 comprises 15 residues. Trimming cost V 6 bases and J 2 bases; bases outside gene matches: 7. Germline assignment: CDR1 SNHLY and CDR2 FYNNEI. The CDR3 loop is CASRGDRARNQPQHF. CDR3 nucleotides: TGTGCCAGCAGGGGTGACAGGGCCCGCAATCAGCCCCAGCATTTT.

This rearrangement joins TRBV5-5 to TRBJ2-1; D remains ambiguous. The germline gives CDR1 SGHKS, CDR2 YYEKEE (reference sequence). The CDR3 is 14 amino acids. The V end lost 2 bases, the J end lost 7 bases, and 13 bases lay between the germline ends. This chain's CDR3 is CASSFLDTLNEQFF. The CDR3 region has the DNA TGTGCCAGCAGCTTTCTGGATACCCTAAATGAGCAGTTCTTC.

This clone was seen just once. The chain uses TRBV11-1 and TRBJ1-6, with D possibly TRBD1 on 6 matching bases. V lost 6 bases and J 9 bases, leaving 12 bases between the germline ends. CDR3 length: 13 amino acids. Germline CDR1 reads SGHAT; CDR2 reads FQDESV (reference sequence). CDR3 in amino acids: CASSRLGGSPLHF. DNA of the CDR3: TGTGCCAGCAGTCGACTAGGGGGTTCACCCCTCCACTTT.

J is TRBJ1-2 and V is TRBV5-1, with 7 bases lining up with TRBD1. This CDR3 spans 13 amino acids. Germline V gene data show CDR1 as SGHRS and CDR2 as YFSETQ. J gave up 8 bases and V 5 bases, and 9 bases lay outside the gene matches. The chain's CDR3 is CASSLRQGPGYTF. The CDR3 DNA is TGCGCCAGCAGTCTCCGACAGGGACCGGGCTACACCTTC.

V is TRBV7-8 and J is TRBJ2-7, with TRBD2 as a possible D gene (5 bases). The V end was cut by 4 bases, the J end by 0 bases, with 13 bases between. Germline V gives CDR1 SGHVS, CDR2 FQNEAQ. The CDR3 runs to 15 residues. Here the CDR3 reads CASSSSGVSSYEQYF. The CDR3 nucleotides read TGTGCCAGCAGCTCATCCGGGGTGAGCTCCTACGAGCAGTACTTC.

The rearrangement uses TRBV6-2 or TRBV6-3 and TRBJ2-1; 11 nucleotides agree with TRBD2. Germline V gene lookup returns CDR1 MNHEY and CDR2 SVGEGT. V lost 5 bases to trimming and J lost 6 bases; unmatched junction nucleotides: 6. This CDR3 is built from 15 residues. The CDR3 sequence: CASSQHSGRGNEQFF. The CDR3 nucleotides are TGTGCCAGCAGTCAACATAGCGGGAGGGGCAATGAGCAGTTCTTC.

J is TRBJ2-7 and V is TRBV6-2 or TRBV6-3, with no clear D. This CDR3 comprises 15 residues. Trimming took 8 bases from V and 2 from J, leaving 19 bases between them. The V gene's germline CDR1 is MNHEY and CDR2 SVGEGT. CDR3 coding DNA: TGTGCCAGCGGCCCTCGGCCACCGCTACCCTACGAGCAGTACTTC. Translated: CASGPRPPLPYEQYF.